This T cell receptor (beta chain) originates from a study of T cell changes during pregnancy in multiple sclerosis (dated by TCRdb to 2018 to 2020). The study in broad terms: Changes in the T cell repertoire over the course of pregnancy were examined in this study in women with multiple sclerosis.

About this clone itself: There is no known antigen for this receptor. Nothing much larger sits one base from this clone, and base qualities are not available.

From the cysteine up to the phenylalanine, the CDR3 has a length of 14 residues. Only the CDR3 DNA stays, 42 bases, in frame from base 1. Via the germline V gene, CDR1 is MNHEY and CDR2 SVGAGI. The junction carries 12 bases between V and J, which are trimmed by 0 bases and 9 bases respectively. Receptors were amplified or captured by the immunoSEQ multiplex PCR assay. What TCRdb holds here is the immuneACCESS table cut down to in-frame rearrangements. Part of the clones is not present; checked against another copy, under half of the missing clones reflect an unresolved V gene, and the others are unexplained. The sample data list under 30,000 clones, and roughly 90% of these were observed just once. 9% to 9.5% of the sample goes to the ten largest clones.

The sequence derives from a female donor in good health, enrolled as a control in a pregnancy study. The rearranged chain carries TRBV6-5 and TRBJ2-1, with TRBD1 perhaps the D gene, on 6 matching bases. The sequencing here drew on CD8+ T cells from peripheral blood mononuclear cells, taken in the third trimester of pregnancy. The DNA reads TGTGCCAGCAGTTACTCGTCAGGGGACGGTGAGCAGTTCTTC. Translated, this is CASSYSSGDGEQFF.